This TCR beta chain stems from a study of CD8 T cells in Susac syndrome. Study context: Intravenous immunoglobulin alone or corticosteroids were being given to patients with Susac syndrome at blood draw, unless they were therapy-naive.

Fulfillment of recently defined diagnostic criteria for definite or probable disease was shown by the patients with Susac syndrome. RNA amounts of 0.5 to 1 ug underwent reverse transcription with random hexamers. Across 54 Vbeta and 13 Jbeta, TCR beta CDR3 was amplified with immunoSEQ multiplex PCR. TCRdb re-derived calls from the immunoSEQ multiplex PCR reads in MiXCR, one entry per CDR3 protein. The data show about 140,000 distinct CDR3 sequences, more than 85% seen once. Sequenced: CD4+ T cells from PBMCs. This clonotype was obtained from a human donor with Susac syndrome.

CDR3 residues: CAWSDRDEQYF. CDR3 bases: TGTGCCTGGAGTGACAGGGACGAGCAGTACTTC. The rearrangement uses TRBV30 and TRBJ2-7; D may be TRBD1 (6 bases). The ends were cut back, 1 base at V and 5 bases at J, with 6 bases in the middle. The germline V gene encodes CDR1 GTSNPN and CDR2 SVGIG (reference sequence). The CDR3 is 11 amino acids.